This TCR beta chain stems from a study of cytomegalovirus exposure and HLA in healthy donors. On the study more broadly: HLA-typed donors contributed approximately 86 million unique TCRs, which were held in an early data release. Study-wide results and limits: Diagnosis of cytomegalovirus status made by the classifier reportedly showed high specificity and sensitivity.

Primers for the PCR totalled 60 Vbeta and 13 Jbeta. Profiled with immunoSEQ multiplex PCR; TCRdb holds only in-frame clones, not every one. The sample shows some 180,000 clones, around 82% of them seen only once. Comment on this clone: No antigen is known for it.

Samples came from healthy bone marrow donors. This CDR3 is 12 amino acids long. Trimming cost V 7 bases and J 3 bases, with 10 bases left between them. Germline V gives CDR1 SQVTM, CDR2 ANQGSEA. This chain uses TRBV29-1 with TRBJ1-5; D ambiguous. The source is a woman under 40 in good health and CMV-seronegative. The sample comprised PBMCs. The CDR3 sequence is CSASWANQPQHF. CDR3 nucleotide sequence: TGCAGCGCTTCTTGGGCCAATCAGCCCCAGCATTTT.